What follows is one TCR beta chain and its context. As originally analysed: How many nucleated cells were present was estimated from reference gene primer amplification. The table came from immunoSEQ multiplex PCR; TCRdb's copy has only in-frame clones and leaves some out. V and J calls and clone size are given by that table; D and trimming were obtained from the DNA. The sample records about 170,000 clones, roughly 90% being singletons. The sample originates from a study of blood T cell repertoires in COVID-19. In the study overall: From the United States, Italy and Spain came samples of acute and convalescent COVID-19.

The CDR3 runs 16 residues. The ends were cut back, 1 base at V and 6 bases at J, with 19 bases in the middle. Germline values: CDR1 SGHDT, CDR2 YYEEEE. The receptor was derived from a woman aged 55-70 years with COVID-19, enrolled during active disease. V gene TRBV5-6 combines with J gene TRBJ1-1, with D possibly TRBD1 on 5 matching bases. Sequencing used peripheral blood. This CDR3 reads CASSLPGGSGRPEAFF. DNA for the CDR3: TGTGCCAGCAGCTTGCCCGGGGGATCTGGGCGGCCTGAAGCTTTCTTT.